The T cell receptor (beta chain) under discussion was sequenced for a study of control samples from healthy donors and cancer patients. This clone was recorded a few times. V shed 1 base and J shed 10 bases, with 14 bases lying between them. The germline CDR1 and CDR2 sequences are LGHDT and YNNKEL (reference sequence). The CDR3 length is 15 residues. Profiled with immunoSEQ multiplex PCR; TCRdb holds only in-frame clones, not every one. The sample yields some 210,000 clones, over 80% seen once. The rearrangement uses TRBV3-1 (or the pseudogene TRBV3-2) and TRBJ1-6; D might be TRBD1 (5 bases). The specimen was blood. This TCR was recovered from a young man in good health. CDR3 sequence reads: CASSQGQSVGSPLHF. CDR3 coding DNA: TGTGCCAGCAGCCAAGGACAGTCCGTTGGGTCACCCCTCCACTTT.